The present TCR beta chain was sequenced within a study of cytomegalovirus exposure and HLA in healthy donors. General study findings and limits: Sequencing depth roughly uniform across donors was assumed in presence/absence analyses. A later analysis showed HLA-associated TCR beta chains outstripping equally common others in clonal expansion.

To note about this clone: Its specificity is not known.

Both 60 Vbeta primers and 13 Jbeta primers went into the PCR. The repertoire was sequenced with immunoSEQ multiplex PCR; TCRdb's copy has only in-frame clones and lacks some. The sample lists about 150,000 clones, roughly three quarters occurring once. This sequence was found in a young man in good health and CMV-seropositive. Sample: PBMCs.

The CDR3 here is CASSLAVRNYGYTF. The CDR3 nucleotides are TGTGCCAGCAGCTTAGCAGTACGGAACTATGGCTACACCTTC. The chain recombines TRBV7-2 with TRBJ1-2, with D unclear. Germline assignment: CDR1 SGHTA and CDR2 FQGNSA. The CDR3 covers 14 residues. V gave up 0 bases and J gave up 2 bases, with 7 bases separating them.